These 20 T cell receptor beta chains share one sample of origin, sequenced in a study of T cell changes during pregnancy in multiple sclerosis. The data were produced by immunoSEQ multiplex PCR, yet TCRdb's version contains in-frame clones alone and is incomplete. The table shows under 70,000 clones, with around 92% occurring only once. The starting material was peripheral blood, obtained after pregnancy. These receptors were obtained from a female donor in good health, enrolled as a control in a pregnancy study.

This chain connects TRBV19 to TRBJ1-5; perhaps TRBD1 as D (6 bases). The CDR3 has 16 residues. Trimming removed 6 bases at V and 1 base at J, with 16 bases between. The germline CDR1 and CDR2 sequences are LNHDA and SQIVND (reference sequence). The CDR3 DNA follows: TGTGCCAGTAGCGGGGGGGGCCCAGCCAGCAATCAGCCCCAGCATTTT. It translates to CASSGGGPASNQPQHF.

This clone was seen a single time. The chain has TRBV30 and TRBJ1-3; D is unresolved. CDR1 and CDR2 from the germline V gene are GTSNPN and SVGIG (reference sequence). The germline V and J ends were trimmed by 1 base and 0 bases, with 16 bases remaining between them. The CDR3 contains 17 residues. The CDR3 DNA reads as TGTGCCTGGAGTGGCGACCGACGGAGATTCTCTGGAAACACCATATATTTT. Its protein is CAWSGDRRRFSGNTIYF.

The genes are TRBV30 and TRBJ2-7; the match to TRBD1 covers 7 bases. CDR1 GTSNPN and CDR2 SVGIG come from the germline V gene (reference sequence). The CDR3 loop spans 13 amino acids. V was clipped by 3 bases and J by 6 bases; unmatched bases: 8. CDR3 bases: TGTGCCTGGAGCGGACTGACAGGGACCGAGCAGTACTTC. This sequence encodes CAWSGLTGTEQYF. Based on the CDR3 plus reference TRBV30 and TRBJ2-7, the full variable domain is SQTIHQWPATLVQPVGSPLSLECTVEGTSNPNLYWYRQAAGRGLQLLFYSVGIGQISSEVPQNLSASRPQDRQFILSSKKLLLSDSGFYLCAWSGLTGTEQYFGPGTRLTVT.

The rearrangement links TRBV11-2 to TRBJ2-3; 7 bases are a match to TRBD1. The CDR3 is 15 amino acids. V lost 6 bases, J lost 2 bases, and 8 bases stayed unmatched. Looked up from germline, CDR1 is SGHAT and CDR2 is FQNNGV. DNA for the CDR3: TGTGCCAGCAGGGTTGGGACAGACTACACAGATACGCAGTATTTT. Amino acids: CASRVGTDYTDTQYF.

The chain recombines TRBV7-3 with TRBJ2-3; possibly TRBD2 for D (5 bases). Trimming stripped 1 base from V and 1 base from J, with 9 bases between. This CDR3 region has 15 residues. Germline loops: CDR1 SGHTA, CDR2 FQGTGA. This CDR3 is CASSLKSGRTDTQYF. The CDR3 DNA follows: TGTGCCAGCAGCTTAAAAAGCGGCCGCACAGATACGCAGTATTTT.

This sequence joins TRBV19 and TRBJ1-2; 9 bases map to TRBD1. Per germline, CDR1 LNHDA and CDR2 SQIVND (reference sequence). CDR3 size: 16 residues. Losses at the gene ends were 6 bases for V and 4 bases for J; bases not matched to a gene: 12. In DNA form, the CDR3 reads TGTGCCAGTAGCCAGTCTCCGGGACAGGGTTCCTATGGCTACACCTTC. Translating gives CASSQSPGQGSYGYTF.

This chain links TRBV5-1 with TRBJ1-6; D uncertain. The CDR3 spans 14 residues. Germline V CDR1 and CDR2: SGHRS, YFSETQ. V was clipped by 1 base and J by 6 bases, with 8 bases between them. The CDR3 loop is CASSLNSLNSPLHF. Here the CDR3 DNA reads TGCGCCAGCAGCTTGAATTCTCTTAATTCACCCCTCCACTTT.

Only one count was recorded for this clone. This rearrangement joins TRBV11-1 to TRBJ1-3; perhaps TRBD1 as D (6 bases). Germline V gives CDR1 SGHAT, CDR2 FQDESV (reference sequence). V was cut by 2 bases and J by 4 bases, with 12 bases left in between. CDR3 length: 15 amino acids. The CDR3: CASSLFTGSGNTIYF. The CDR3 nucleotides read TGTGCCAGCAGCTTATTCACAGGGTCCGGAAACACCATATATTTT.

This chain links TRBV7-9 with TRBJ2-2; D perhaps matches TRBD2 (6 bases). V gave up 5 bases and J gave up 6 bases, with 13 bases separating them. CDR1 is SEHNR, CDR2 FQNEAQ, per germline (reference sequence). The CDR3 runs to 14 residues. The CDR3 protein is CASSAGRGAGELFF. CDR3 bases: TGTGCCAGCAGCGCGGGACGAGGGGCCGGGGAGCTGTTTTTT.

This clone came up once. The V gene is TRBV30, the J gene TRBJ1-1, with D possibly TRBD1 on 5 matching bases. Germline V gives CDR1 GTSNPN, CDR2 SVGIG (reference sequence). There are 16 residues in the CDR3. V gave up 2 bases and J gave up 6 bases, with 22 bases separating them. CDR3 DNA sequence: TGTGCCTGGAGTCCCCAGGGAAATATCTGGGGCCCTGAAGCTTTCTTT. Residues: CAWSPQGNIWGPEAFF.

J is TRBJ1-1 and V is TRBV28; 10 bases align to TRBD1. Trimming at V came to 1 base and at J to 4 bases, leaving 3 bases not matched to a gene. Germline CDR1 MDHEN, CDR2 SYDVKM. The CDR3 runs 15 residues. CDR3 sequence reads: CASSLSRQGATEAFF. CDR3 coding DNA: TGTGCCAGCAGTTTATCGAGACAGGGGGCCACTGAAGCTTTCTTT.

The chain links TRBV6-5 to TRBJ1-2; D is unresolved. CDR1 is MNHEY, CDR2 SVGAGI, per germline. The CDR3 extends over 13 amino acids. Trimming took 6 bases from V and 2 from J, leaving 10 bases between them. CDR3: CASSYGLNYGYTF. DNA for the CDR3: TGTGCCAGCAGCTACGGACTAAACTATGGCTACACCTTC.

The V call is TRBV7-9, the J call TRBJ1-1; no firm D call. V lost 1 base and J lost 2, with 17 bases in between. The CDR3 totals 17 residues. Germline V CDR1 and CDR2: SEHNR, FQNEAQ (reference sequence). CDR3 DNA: TGTGCCAGCAGCTTAGATCCGGCGCGGGATCCTAACACTGAAGCTTTCTTT. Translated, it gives CASSLDPARDPNTEAFF.

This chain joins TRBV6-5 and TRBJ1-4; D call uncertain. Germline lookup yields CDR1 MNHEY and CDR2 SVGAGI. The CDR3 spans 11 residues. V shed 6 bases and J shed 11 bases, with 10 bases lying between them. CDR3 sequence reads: CASRAGGKLFF. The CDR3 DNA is TGTGCCAGCAGGGCTGGAGGGAAACTGTTTTTT.

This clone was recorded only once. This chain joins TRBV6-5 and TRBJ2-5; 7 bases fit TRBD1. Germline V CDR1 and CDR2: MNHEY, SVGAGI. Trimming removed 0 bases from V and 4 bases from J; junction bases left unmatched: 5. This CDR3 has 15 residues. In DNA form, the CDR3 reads TGTGCCAGCAGTTACTCCGAGGGGGCCGCAGAGACCCAGTACTTC. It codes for CASSYSEGAAETQYF.

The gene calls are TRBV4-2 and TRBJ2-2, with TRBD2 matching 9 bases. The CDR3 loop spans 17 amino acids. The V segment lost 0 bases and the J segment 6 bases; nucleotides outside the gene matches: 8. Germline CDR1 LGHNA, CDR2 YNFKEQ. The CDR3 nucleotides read TGTGCCAGCAGCCAAGATGCCCCTGGCGGGGGGGCCGGGGAGCTGTTTTTT. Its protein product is CASSQDAPGGGAGELFF.

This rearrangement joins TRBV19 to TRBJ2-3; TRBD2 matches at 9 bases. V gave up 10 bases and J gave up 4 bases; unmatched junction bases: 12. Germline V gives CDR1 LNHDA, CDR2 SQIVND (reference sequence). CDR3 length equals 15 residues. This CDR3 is CATAGGARGADTQYF. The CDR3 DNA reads TGTGCCACGGCGGGGGGGGCCCGGGGCGCAGATACGCAGTATTTT.

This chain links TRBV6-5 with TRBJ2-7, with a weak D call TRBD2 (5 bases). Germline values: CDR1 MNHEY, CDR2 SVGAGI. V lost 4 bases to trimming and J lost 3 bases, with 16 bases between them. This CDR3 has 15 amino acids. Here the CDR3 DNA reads TGTGCCAGCAGTTTAAGGGCGGGCACCCTCTACGAGCAGTACTTC. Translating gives CASSLRAGTLYEQYF.

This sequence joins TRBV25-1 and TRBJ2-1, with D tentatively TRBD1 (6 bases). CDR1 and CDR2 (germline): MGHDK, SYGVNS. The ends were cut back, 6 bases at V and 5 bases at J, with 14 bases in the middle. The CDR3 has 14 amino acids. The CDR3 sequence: CASSTGLLDNEQFF. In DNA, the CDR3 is TGTGCCAGCAGCACAGGGTTGCTGGACAATGAGCAGTTCTTC.

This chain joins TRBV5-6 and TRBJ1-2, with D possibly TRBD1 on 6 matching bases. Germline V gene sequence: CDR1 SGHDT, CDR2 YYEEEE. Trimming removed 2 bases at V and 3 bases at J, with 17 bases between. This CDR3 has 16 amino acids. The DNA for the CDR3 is TGTGCCAGCAGCTTACAACAGGGCAATCTCTACTATGGCTACACCTTC. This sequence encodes CASSLQQGNLYYGYTF.